A selection of T cell receptor beta chains follows, all from one sample in a study of T cells of healthy individuals. Each CDR3 protein gets one entry after TCRdb re-called the 5' RACE reads with MiXCR. The sample has about 96,000 distinct CDR3 sequences; approximately 15% are singletons. The receptors here all came from a human donor in good health. Each CDR3 is given with its conserved first and last residue. The D gene is left open where the match is weak. Only some rows state a clone size, as once, few, many or a class for expanded clones.

v_gene	abundance	d_gene	j_gene	CDR3nt	CDR3aa
TRBV20-1	many	NA	TRBJ1-5	TGCAGTGCTAGAGCCACAGGGCCTCAGCCCCAGCATTTT	CSARATGPQPQHF
TRBV3-1	many	NA	TRBJ2-7	TGTGCCAGCAGCCACGGGACAAGGGGGTCAGAGCAGTACTTC	CASSHGTRGSEQYF
TRBV4-2	NA	TRBD1	TRBJ2-5	TGTGCCAGCAGCCAAGAGGGGGACAGGATCCAAGAGACCCAGTACTTC	CASSQEGDRIQETQYF
TRBV3-1	NA	NA	TRBJ2-3	TGTGCCAGCAGCACCCTCACAGATACGCAGTATTTT	CASSTLTDTQYF
TRBV7-2	few	NA	TRBJ2-3	TGTGCCAGCAGCACCCTTGGACGGGGACTTGCCGATACGCAGTATTTT	CASSTLGRGLADTQYF
TRBV5-1	NA	NA	TRBJ2-2	TGCGCCAGCAGCTTGATCGGGGAGCTGTTTTTT	CASSLIGELFF
TRBV7-9	NA	NA	TRBJ1-4	TGTGCCAGCAGCCTGGGACCCACTTCGGATGAAAAACTGTTTTTT	CASSLGPTSDEKLFF
TRBV30	many	TRBD1	TRBJ2-7	TGTGCCTGGAGCGGAATCCGGGACAGCCCAGGCGAGCAGTACTTC	CAWSGIRDSPGEQYF
TRBV5-6	few	TRBD2	TRBJ2-5	TGTGCCAGCAGCTTCGTAACTAGCGCACCCCAAGAGACCCAGTACTTC	CASSFVTSAPQETQYF
TRBV14	few	NA	TRBJ1-1	TGTGCCAGCAGCCGGGGGGTTTTGGATTTCACTGAAGCTTTCTTT	CASSRGVLDFTEAFF
TRBV6-6	NA	NA	TRBJ2-3	TGTGCCAGCAGTTATTTACGCGGGAACACAGATACGCAGTATTTT	CASSYLRGNTDTQYF
TRBV6-2/TRBV6-3	few	TRBD1	TRBJ1-1	TGTGCCAGCAGTTACTCGAGTGGAGGGGGCCCGGGTAAAGCTTTCTTT	CASSYSSGGGPGKAFF
TRBV7-2	NA	TRBD1	TRBJ2-3	TGTGCCAGCAGCTCGGACAGGGGGAGGGGCACAGATACGCAGTATTTT	CASSSDRGRGTDTQYF
TRBV29-1	many	NA	TRBJ1-1	TGCAGCGTGCAAACATGGGGCGCGAACACTGAAGCTTTCTTT	CSVQTWGANTEAFF
TRBV6-1	once	TRBD1	TRBJ2-7	TGTGCCAGCACCCAAGACAGGGACTCCTACGAGCAGTACTTC	CASTQDRDSYEQYF
TRBV5-8	NA	NA	TRBJ1-1	TGTGCCAGCAGCAAGTGGGCTTTCTTT	CASSKWAFF
TRBV18	many	NA	TRBJ2-7	TGTGCCAGCTCACCACCGGTTGGGGGGGCCGCACCTTACGAGCAGTACTTC	CASSPPVGGAAPYEQYF
TRBV7-9	many	NA	TRBJ2-3	TGTGCCAGCAGTCGAACTAGCACAGATACGCAGTATTTT	CASSRTSTDTQYF
TRBV7-8	NA	NA	TRBJ1-1	TGTGCCAGCAGCTTAGCTCAATTTGCTGAAGCTTTCTTT	CASSLAQFAEAFF
TRBV10-3	NA	NA	TRBJ2-7	TGTGCCATCAATAAGGGCGGGGACGTGAACGAGCAGTACTTC	CAINKGGDVNEQYF
TRBV27	few	TRBD2	TRBJ2-7	TGTGCCACCACGACTAGCGGGAGGGCCCTCTCCTACGAGCAGTACTTC	CATTTSGRALSYEQYF
TRBV20-1	many	NA	TRBJ1-1	TGCAGTGCTAGACGACCCCCCATGCACCCGAACACTGAAGCTTTCTTT	CSARRPPMHPNTEAFF
TRBV7-3	few	TRBD2	TRBJ2-7	TGTGCCAGCAGCTTTGAACTAGCGGGTGAGCAGTACTTC	CASSFELAGEQYF
TRBV27	few	NA	TRBJ2-6	TGTGCCAGCAGTTTAGCAGGGGCGGAGGCCAACGTCCTGACTTTC	CASSLAGAEANVLTF
TRBV7-2	NA	TRBD2	TRBJ2-3	TGTGCCAGCAACAGAAATAGCGGGGGGTCCCCTACGCAGTATTTT	CASNRNSGGSPTQYF
TRBV4-3	NA	NA	TRBJ1-1	TGCGCCAGCAGCCAAGATCGGCAGCTCCTGAACACTGAAGCTTTCTTT	CASSQDRQLLNTEAFF
TRBV15	few	NA	TRBJ1-2	TGTGCCACCAGCAGAGATAATAGTATACCAGGCTATGGCTACACCTTC	CATSRDNSIPGYGYTF
TRBV6-6	many	NA	TRBJ2-1	TGTGCCAGCAGTTACTACGAGGGACTCCAGGGGCAGTTCTTC	CASSYYEGLQGQFF
TRBV27	many	TRBD1	TRBJ1-5	TGTGCCAGCAATTTTAGGACAGGGAGAGGGCCCTATAGCAATCAGCCCCAGCATTTT	CASNFRTGRGPYSNQPQHF
TRBV12-3/TRBV12-4	NA	TRBD1	TRBJ2-5	TGTGCTGTAGGGACAGGCGGGGAGACCCAGTACTTC	CAVGTGGETQYF
TRBV6-2/TRBV6-3	few	NA	TRBJ2-1	TGTGCCAGCAGCGGGCGGGATTTTGTTCGTAATGAGCAGTTCTTC	CASSGRDFVRNEQFF
TRBV6-1	few	NA	TRBJ1-5	TGTGCCAGCAGTGAAATAGTCCGAGTGATTGGGGGCAATCAGCCCCAGCATTTT	CASSEIVRVIGGNQPQHF
TRBV12-5	many	TRBD2	TRBJ2-5	TGTGCTAGTGGTCTTAGCGGGACATACCAAGAGACCCAGTACTTC	CASGLSGTYQETQYF
TRBV20-1	NA	NA	TRBJ2-7	TGCAGTGCTCAATCATCTACTCGATCCTACGAGCAGTACTTC	CSAQSSTRSYEQYF
TRBV2	few	NA	TRBJ2-3	TGTGCCAGCACCCCGACGGGCCGGCGGCGCACAGATACGCAGTATTTT	CASTPTGRRRTDTQYF
TRBV5-1	many	TRBD1	TRBJ1-1	TGCGCCAGCAACAGGGGGGCTGAAGCTTTCTTT	CASNRGAEAFF
TRBV12-3/TRBV12-4	NA	NA	TRBJ2-3	TGTGCCAGCAGCCCCGTGAGGGACGAAAGCGAAGATACGCAGTATTTT	CASSPVRDESEDTQYF
TRBV12-3/TRBV12-4	NA	NA	TRBJ1-3	TGTGCCAGCAGTCCCCAAGGGGAATCAGGAAACACCATATATTTT	CASSPQGESGNTIYF
TRBV28	few	TRBD1	TRBJ2-5	TGTGCCAGCAAGACAGGGGGGAGAGGGGCCCAGTACTTC	CASKTGGRGAQYF
TRBV13	many	NA	TRBJ2-5	TGTGCCAGCAGACCGGGGTACGAGGAGACCCAGTACTTC	CASRPGYEETQYF
TRBV5-1	NA	TRBD1	TRBJ2-7	TGCGCCAGCAGCTTGGGGCACAGGGGGTCCTACGAGCAGTACTTC	CASSLGHRGSYEQYF
TRBV4-1	NA	NA	TRBJ1-1	TGCGCCAGCAGCCAAGGACCCGTGGCTAACACTGAAGCTTTCTTT	CASSQGPVANTEAFF
TRBV4-2	NA	NA	TRBJ2-3	TGTGCCAGCAGCCAAGGTCCCCCTAGCACAGATACGCAGTATTTT	CASSQGPPSTDTQYF
TRBV20-1	many	NA	TRBJ2-7	TGCAGTGCTAGAGGGATGTGGAAGCAGTACTTC	CSARGMWKQYF
TRBV7-9	many	NA	TRBJ1-6	TGTGCCAGCAGCTTCAGGAGTTCACCCCTCCACTTT	CASSFRSSPLHF
TRBV9	NA	NA	TRBJ2-1	TGTGCCAGCAGCGTAGGGCAGTCCCTAGGTGAGCAGTTCTTC	CASSVGQSLGEQFF
TRBV20-1	NA	TRBD2	TRBJ2-3	TGCAGTGAGGCTAGCGGGGGAGGAGATACGCAGTATTTT	CSEASGGGDTQYF
TRBV28	many	NA	TRBJ1-4	TGTGCCAGCACCATGGGGGGGTCTAATGAAAAACTGTTTTTT	CASTMGGSNEKLFF
TRBV5-1	NA	NA	TRBJ2-1	TGCGCCAGCAACGTACAGGGATTGGGCAATGAGCAGTTCTTC	CASNVQGLGNEQFF
TRBV5-1	few	NA	TRBJ2-3	TGCGCCAGCAGCGAAGGACTGAACACAGATACGCAGTATTTT	CASSEGLNTDTQYF
TRBV20-1	few	TRBD2	TRBJ2-2	TGCAGTGCTAGAGGGGCAGCGGGGGGCCCGAACACCGGGGAGCTGTTTTTT	CSARGAAGGPNTGELFF